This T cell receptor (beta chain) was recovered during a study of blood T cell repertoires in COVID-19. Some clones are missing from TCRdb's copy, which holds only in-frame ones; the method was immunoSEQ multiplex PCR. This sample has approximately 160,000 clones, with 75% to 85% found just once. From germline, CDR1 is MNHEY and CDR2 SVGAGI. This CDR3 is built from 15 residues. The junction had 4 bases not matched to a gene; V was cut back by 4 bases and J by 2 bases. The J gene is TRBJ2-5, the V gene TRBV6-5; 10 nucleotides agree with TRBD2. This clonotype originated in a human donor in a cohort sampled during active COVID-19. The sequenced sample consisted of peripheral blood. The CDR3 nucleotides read TGTGCCAGCAGTTGGGTAGCGGGGGGTCAAGAGACCCAGTACTTC. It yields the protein CASSWVAGGQETQYF.